The 18 T cell receptor beta chains reported below all come from one sample, sequenced in a study of long-term antiretroviral therapy in people with HIV. Version v3.0 of the immunoSEQ assay ran at survey level. The assay was immunoSEQ multiplex PCR, and TCRdb's table has in-frame clones only and misses some. This sample has some 11,000 clones, with over 80% found just once. The sequencing used unsorted PBMCs, collected 3.4 years after starting antiretroviral therapy. All receptors come from a middle-aged man with HIV.

This chain's CDR3 is CASSQDRRTYNEQFF. The CDR3 nucleotides read TGCGCCAGCAGCCAAGATCGTAGGACTTACAATGAGCAGTTCTTC. The chain carries TRBV4-3 and TRBJ2-1; D possibly corresponds to TRBD2 (5 bases). V was clipped by 0 bases and J by 4 bases, with 10 bases between them. Germline V gene data show CDR1 as LGHNA and CDR2 as YSLEER. This CDR3 has 15 amino acids.

This clone was seen just once. The chain carries TRBV4-3 and TRBJ2-3; no reliable D call. Trimming removed 3 bases at V and 6 bases at J, with 13 bases between. CDR1 is LGHNA and CDR2 is YSLEER in the germline V gene. There are 14 residues in the CDR3. The CDR3 loop is CASSQVLGRDTQYF. CDR3 bases: TGCGCCAGCAGCCAGGTACTCGGTCGGGATACGCAGTATTTT.

The chain combines TRBV18 with TRBJ1-5; the D gene is possibly TRBD1 (6 bases). Trimming took 3 bases from V and 4 from J, leaving 16 bases between them. CDR3 length: 16 amino acids. Germline CDR1 reads KGHSH; CDR2 reads LQKENI. CDR3 sequence: CASSPPGQPQNQPQHF. The CDR3, as DNA: TGTGCCAGCTCACCCCCTGGACAGCCCCAAAATCAGCCCCAGCATTTT.

This clone was observed once. The J gene is TRBJ2-5, the V gene TRBV7-3, with 8 nucleotides matching TRBD2. CDR3 length: 14 amino acids. Losses at the gene ends were 3 bases for V and 5 bases for J; bases not matched to a gene: 5. Germline loops: CDR1 SGHTA, CDR2 FQGTGA. The CDR3 DNA follows: TGTGCCAGCAGCTTCGGACTAGCTGGGGAGACCCAGTACTTC. Translation: CASSFGLAGETQYF.

This clone appeared once. The J gene is TRBJ2-7, the V gene TRBV9; D is undetermined. Between the trimmed V and J ends, which lost 1 base and 5 bases, there was a span of 10 bases. This CDR3 is 13 amino acids long. Germline CDR1 reads SGDLS; CDR2 reads YYNGEE. CDR3 protein: CASSVRNIHEQYF. CDR3 in DNA: TGTGCCAGCAGCGTACGCAATATCCACGAGCAGTACTTC.

The rearrangement joins TRBV28 to TRBJ1-4; D perhaps matches TRBD1 (5 bases). The length of the CDR3 is 15 residues. Trimming took off 3 bases at V and 0 bases at J, with 8 bases between the two ends. Germline V lookup: CDR1 MDHEN, CDR2 SYDVKM. The CDR3 loop is CASSLGGATNEKLFF. In nucleotides, the CDR3 is TGTGCCAGCAGTTTGGGGGGTGCAACTAATGAAAAACTGTTTTTT.

CDR3 region: CASSLGGKGTEAFF. CDR3 nucleotides: TGCGCCAGCAGCTTGGGGGGGAAGGGCACTGAAGCTTTCTTT. V usage is TRBV5-1 and J usage is TRBJ1-1; tentatively, D is TRBD1 (5 bases). Trimming shortened V by 0 bases and J by 4 bases, and 10 bases separated the two germline ends. Germline assignment: CDR1 SGHRS and CDR2 YFSETQ. This CDR3 has 14 residues.

The J gene is TRBJ2-7, the V gene TRBV4-2; D is undetermined. Deletions cut 1 base from V and 3 bases from J, with 4 bases between. This CDR3 region has 12 residues. CDR1 is LGHNA, CDR2 YNFKEQ, per germline. CDR3 protein: CASSQGVYEQYF. The CDR3 DNA reads as TGTGCCAGCAGCCAAGGGGTCTACGAGCAGTACTTC.

This clone has a single count. The chain couples TRBV18 to TRBJ2-2; no definite D call. The CDR3 contains 14 residues. Per the germline V gene, CDR1 is KGHSH and CDR2 is LQKENI. Deletions cut 2 bases from V and 5 bases from J, with 9 bases between. The CDR3 loop is CASSPKWITGELFF. Here the CDR3 DNA reads TGTGCCAGCTCACCAAAGTGGATTACCGGGGAGCTGTTTTTT.

A remark on this clone: The junction and the germline gene differ at one end; a read error may be behind it. The rearrangement joins TRBV28 to TRBJ2-5, with 9 positions matching TRBD2. The CDR3 consists of 12 residues. Looked up from germline, CDR1 is MDHEN and CDR2 is SYDVKM. The CDR3 spells CASSLAPGLAHF. The DNA for the CDR3 is TGTGCCAGCAGTTTGGCCCCGGGACTAGCCCACTTC.

The gene calls are TRBV5-5 and TRBJ2-1; unclear D gene. The germline gives CDR1 SGHKS, CDR2 YYEKEE (reference sequence). This CDR3 region has 14 residues. V was pared by 0 bases and J by 2 bases, with 6 bases between. This chain's CDR3 is CASSLDPTYNEQFF. CDR3 bases: TGTGCCAGCAGCTTGGACCCCACCTACAATGAGCAGTTCTTC.

The chain couples TRBV30 to TRBJ2-7; tentatively, D is TRBD1 (5 bases). Trimming removed 4 bases at V and 5 bases at J, with 15 bases between. Looked up from germline, CDR1 is GTSNPN and CDR2 is SVGIG (reference sequence). The CDR3 runs 13 residues. The DNA of the CDR3 is TGTGCCTGGAATAAAGGGGTTGGTAACGAGCAGTACTTC. Residues: CAWNKGVGNEQYF.

The chain employs TRBV6-9 and TRBJ2-2; D not certain. Trimming shortened V by 6 bases and J by 0 bases, and 14 bases separated the two germline ends. Germline CDR1 MNHGY, CDR2 SVAAGI. The CDR3 runs 16 residues. This chain's CDR3 is CASSPTQPANTGELFF. DNA for the CDR3: TGTGCCAGCAGCCCCACCCAGCCCGCGAACACCGGGGAGCTGTTTTTT.

The V and J genes are TRBV18 and TRBJ2-7, with D hard to call. The length of the CDR3 is 12 residues. V was cut by 4 bases and J by 4 bases, with 8 bases left in between. Germline CDR1 and CDR2: KGHSH and LQKENI. DNA of the CDR3: TGTGCCAGCTCACGGATCGGGTACGAGCAGTACTTC. It yields the protein CASSRIGYEQYF. The whole variable domain, remainder taken from reference TRBV18 and TRBJ2-7, is NAGVMQNPRHLVRRRGQEARLRCSPMKGHSHVYWYRQLPEEGLKFMVYLQKENIIDESGMPKERFSAEFPKEGPSILRIQQVVRGDSAAYFCASSRIGYEQYFGPGTRLTVT.

V and J are TRBV5-1 and TRBJ2-1, with a weak D call TRBD1 (6 bases). Trimming removed 4 bases from V and 3 bases from J, with 14 bases in between. This CDR3 comprises 15 residues. Germline V CDR1 and CDR2: SGHRS, YFSETQ. This chain's CDR3 is CASSPGQGYYNEQFF. CDR3 DNA: TGCGCCAGCAGCCCGGGGCAGGGGTACTACAATGAGCAGTTCTTC.

The chain has TRBV9 and TRBJ1-1; no firm D call. This CDR3 comprises 14 residues. Trimming cost V 3 bases and J 0 bases, with 9 bases left between them. The germline gives CDR1 SGDLS, CDR2 YYNGEE. The CDR3 coding sequence is TGTGCCAGCAGCGCTCTAGGAATGAACACTGAAGCTTTCTTT. Translating it yields CASSALGMNTEAFF.

This clone has just a few counts. The chain recombines TRBV18 with TRBJ1-2; D remains unclear. Germline V lookup: CDR1 KGHSH, CDR2 LQKENI. The CDR3 extends over 14 amino acids. V was clipped by 2 bases and J by 8 bases, with 15 bases between them. The CDR3 nucleotides read TGTGCCAGCTCACCAGGATCAGTTGCCAGCGGCTACACCTTC. Its protein product is CASSPGSVASGYTF.

The chain combines TRBV7-2 with TRBJ2-4, with D possibly TRBD2 on 6 matching bases. The germline V gene encodes CDR1 SGHTA and CDR2 FQGNSA. Trimming left V 6 bases short and J 0 bases short, with 12 bases between. The CDR3 spans 15 residues. The CDR3 bases are TGTGCCAGCAGACCAGTGGGGGGAGCCAAAAACATTCAGTACTTC. Translation: CASRPVGGAKNIQYF.